This is a list of T cell receptor beta chains from one sample in a study of blood T cells in healthy people across ages. Each CDR3 protein gets one entry after TCRdb re-called the 5' RACE reads with MiXCR. The sample yields 600,000 or so distinct CDR3 sequences, roughly 30% seen once. What was sequenced was blood. The receptors derive from a woman of 80 years or more in good health. CDR3s include the opening cysteine and the closing phenylalanine or tryptophan. D genes are given only for firm matches. Rows may omit the clone size; those that give it use once, few, many or a size class.

CDR3 DNA: TGTGCCAGCAGTCTGGACAGGACGTCCTACGAGCAGTACTTC
CDR3 protein: CASSLDRTSYEQYF
D gene: TRBD1
clone size: many
V gene: TRBV6-2/TRBV6-3
J gene: TRBJ2-7

CDR3 DNA: TGCGCCAGCAGCTTGGTCAGCCAAGCCCAAGAGACCCAGTACTTC
CDR3 protein: CASSLVSQAQETQYF
D gene: -
clone size: -
V gene: TRBV5-1
J gene: TRBJ2-5

CDR3 DNA: TGTGCCAGTAGGCCGCTGTTGGGCAACTATGGCTACACCTTC
CDR3 protein: CASRPLLGNYGYTF
D gene: -
clone size: few
V gene: TRBV19
J gene: TRBJ1-2

CDR3 DNA: TGTGCCAGCAGGGGGGGGCGTAATCAGCCCCAGCATTTT
CDR3 protein: CASRGGRNQPQHF
D gene: -
clone size: -
V gene: TRBV2
J gene: TRBJ1-5

CDR3 DNA: TGTGCCAGCAGCTTTGGGGGGGGGAAACAAGAGACCCAGTACTTC
CDR3 protein: CASSFGGGKQETQYF
D gene: TRBD2
clone size: -
V gene: TRBV7-7
J gene: TRBJ2-5

CDR3 DNA: TGCAGCGTTGTCGGGAGCTGGGAGACCCAGTACTTC
CDR3 protein: CSVVGSWETQYF
D gene: -
clone size: few
V gene: TRBV29-1
J gene: TRBJ2-5

CDR3 DNA: TGCGCCAGCAGCTTGGCGGCAGGGGCAGTAGGGGCCAACGTCCGGACTTTC
CDR3 protein: CASSLAAGAVGANVRTF
D gene: -
clone size: -
V gene: TRBV5-1
J gene: TRBJ2-6

CDR3 DNA: TGTGCCAGCAGCCAACGAAGACAGGGAGGCACAGATACGCAGTATTTT
CDR3 protein: CASSQRRQGGTDTQYF
D gene: TRBD1
clone size: few
V gene: TRBV3-1
J gene: TRBJ2-3

CDR3 DNA: TGCAGTGCTAGGGGACAGCGGGGCTTTTTGGAGCAGTACTTC
CDR3 protein: CSARGQRGFLEQYF
D gene: -
clone size: many
V gene: TRBV20-1
J gene: TRBJ2-7

CDR3 DNA: TGTGCCAGCAGCTTAGGACAGGAACGCCGTCTTTATGGCTACACCTTC
CDR3 protein: CASSLGQERRLYGYTF
D gene: -
clone size: -
V gene: TRBV11-2
J gene: TRBJ1-2

CDR3 DNA: TGTGCCAGCAGCTTAATTCGGAGCTTAGTACGGGGCCACGAGCAGTACTTC
CDR3 protein: CASSLIRSLVRGHEQYF
D gene: -
clone size: many
V gene: TRBV7-8
J gene: TRBJ2-7

CDR3 DNA: TGCAGTGCCTCGGGGGGGGGCGCATCCTACAATGAGCAGTTCTTC
CDR3 protein: CSASGGGASYNEQFF
D gene: TRBD2
clone size: many
V gene: TRBV20-1
J gene: TRBJ2-1

CDR3 DNA: TGCGCCAGCACTCTTCGCCCGGCTAGCGGGGGACGCACAGATACGCAGTATTTT
CDR3 protein: CASTLRPASGGRTDTQYF
D gene: TRBD2
clone size: many
V gene: TRBV4-1
J gene: TRBJ2-3

CDR3 DNA: TGTGCCAGCAGTTTTATAAGAGCCGACGAGCAGTACTTC
CDR3 protein: CASSFIRADEQYF
D gene: -
clone size: many
V gene: TRBV12-3/TRBV12-4
J gene: TRBJ2-7

CDR3 DNA: TGTGCCAGCAGCAATTGCGGCCCGGGGGGAGGCTACACCTTC
CDR3 protein: CASSNCGPGGGYTF
D gene: -
clone size: many
V gene: TRBV21-1
J gene: TRBJ1-2

CDR3 DNA: TGTGCCAGCAGCTTACAAGGGACGGCGGTCTACGAGCAGTACTTC
CDR3 protein: CASSLQGTAVYEQYF
D gene: -
clone size: many
V gene: TRBV11-2
J gene: TRBJ2-7

CDR3 DNA: TGTGCCAGCAGTGAACAGGGGGGCGAGCAGTTCTTC
CDR3 protein: CASSEQGGEQFF
D gene: TRBD1
clone size: many
V gene: TRBV6-5
J gene: TRBJ2-1

CDR3 DNA: TGCGCCAGCAGCCAAGATCCGGAGGGGCGCTACGAGCAGTACTTC
CDR3 protein: CASSQDPEGRYEQYF
D gene: -
clone size: many
V gene: TRBV4-1
J gene: TRBJ2-7

CDR3 DNA: TGCGCCAGCAGCTCGGCTAGCTATACCGGGGAGCTGTTTTTT
CDR3 protein: CASSSASYTGELFF
D gene: -
clone size: -
V gene: TRBV5-1
J gene: TRBJ2-2

CDR3 DNA: TGCGCCAGCAGCCCCCGAGGGGGCGCCCCCTACGAGCAGTACTTC
CDR3 protein: CASSPRGGAPYEQYF
D gene: TRBD1
clone size: many
V gene: TRBV5-1
J gene: TRBJ2-7

CDR3 DNA: TGTGCCAGCGGCAGCGGGGGGAGCTCCTACGAGCAGTACTTC
CDR3 protein: CASGSGGSSYEQYF
D gene: TRBD2
clone size: many
V gene: TRBV11-1
J gene: TRBJ2-7

CDR3 DNA: TGTGCCAGCAGCTTGAGAGCGATTGGGACAGGGAATCAGCCCCAGCATTTT
CDR3 protein: CASSLRAIGTGNQPQHF
D gene: TRBD1
clone size: few
V gene: TRBV5-6
J gene: TRBJ1-5

CDR3 DNA: TGTGCCAGCAGCCCCGGCTGGAGGGTAGAGACCCAGTACTTC
CDR3 protein: CASSPGWRVETQYF
D gene: -
clone size: many
V gene: TRBV6-5
J gene: TRBJ2-5

CDR3 DNA: TGTGCCAGCCCTGGGACAGGGAATACCGGGGAGCTGTTTTTT
CDR3 protein: CASPGTGNTGELFF
D gene: TRBD1
clone size: -
V gene: TRBV18
J gene: TRBJ2-2

CDR3 DNA: TGTGCCACCAGTGATTTGGGGAAGGACAGAATCCTCATGAACACTGAAGCTTTCTTT
CDR3 protein: CATSDLGKDRILMNTEAFF
D gene: -
clone size: -
V gene: TRBV24-1
J gene: TRBJ1-1

CDR3 DNA: TGTGCCAGCTCAACGGCAGAGACCCAGTACTTC
CDR3 protein: CASSTAETQYF
D gene: -
clone size: few
V gene: TRBV18
J gene: TRBJ2-5

CDR3 DNA: TGCAGTGCTAGTTACAGGGCCTTTAACTATGGCTACACCTTC
CDR3 protein: CSASYRAFNYGYTF
D gene: -
clone size: -
V gene: TRBV20-1
J gene: TRBJ1-2

CDR3 DNA: TGTGCCAGCACCCCGGCGGGGACTCTAACCTACGAGCAGTACTTC
CDR3 protein: CASTPAGTLTYEQYF
D gene: -
clone size: many
V gene: TRBV6-2/TRBV6-3
J gene: TRBJ2-7

CDR3 DNA: TGTGCCAGCAGTTGGGGGGGCGGCAATCAGCCCCAGCATTTT
CDR3 protein: CASSWGGGNQPQHF
D gene: -
clone size: many
V gene: TRBV5-1
J gene: TRBJ1-5

CDR3 DNA: TGTGCCAGCAGTGAAGCGGCGGGAGGCGAGCAGTACTTC
CDR3 protein: CASSEAAGGEQYF
D gene: TRBD2
clone size: once
V gene: TRBV2
J gene: TRBJ2-7

CDR3 DNA: TGCGCCAGCGGAAGGGGGTCCGACTCCTACGAGCAGTACTTC
CDR3 protein: CASGRGSDSYEQYF
D gene: -
clone size: -
V gene: TRBV5-1
J gene: TRBJ2-7